A single T cell receptor (beta chain) is shown here with its context. The data were obtained in a study of blood T cell repertoires in COVID-19. Study-wide background: Samples representing acute and convalescent COVID-19 were sourced from the United States, Italy and Spain.

Original methodology: Amplified reference gene primers provided the basis for estimating nucleated cell counts. TCRdb's copy holds only in-frame clones and misses some; the assay was immunoSEQ multiplex PCR. The V and J calls and clone size were taken over from that table, and D and trimming were inferred from the DNA. The sample lists fewer than 250,000 clones; roughly nine tenths were seen once. The CDR3 runs to 12 residues. From germline, CDR1 is SGHVS and CDR2 FQNEAQ. Trimming stripped 5 bases from V and 8 bases from J, with 12 bases between. This receptor was obtained from a man aged 40-50 years with acute or convalescent COVID-19. The chain joins TRBV7-8 to TRBJ1-2; D unclear. Sequenced material: peripheral blood. CDR3 region: CASSPSGRGYTF. The CDR3 region has the DNA TGTGCCAGCAGCCCCAGCGGGAGAGGCTACACCTTC.